One and the same sample provided the 22 T cell receptor beta chains below, sequenced in a study of CD8+ T cells in alopecia areata. It was cDNA, reverse transcribed from extracted RNA, that served as the sequencing template. Generated by immunoSEQ multiplex PCR, the TCRdb table keeps only in-frame clones and is missing some. The table has roughly 12,000 clones, around three fifths seen once. Peripheral blood and lesional scalp punch biopsies came from alopecia areata patients. Specimen: skin. The receptors stem from a human donor with alopecia areata.

This chain joins TRBV30 and TRBJ2-7, with D tentatively TRBD1 or TRBD2 (5 bases each). Between the trimmed V and J ends, which lost 0 bases and 6 bases, there was a span of 18 bases. Germline CDR1 is GTSNPN and CDR2 is SVGIG (reference sequence). The CDR3 consists of 15 residues. The CDR3 region is CAWSVFRGRVREQYF. The CDR3 region has the DNA TGTGCCTGGAGTGTCTTCCGGGGCAGGGTTCGCGAGCAGTACTTC.

This clone showed up just a few times. The V gene is TRBV12-5, the J gene TRBJ2-5; 8 nucleotides align to TRBD2. J was trimmed by 5 bases and V by 2 bases; bases with no gene match: 10. The V gene's germline CDR1 is LGHNT and CDR2 FRNRAP. The CDR3 is made up of 16 amino acids. CDR3 nucleotide sequence: TGTGCTAGTGGTTTGTTCCTAGCGGGTGAGGGGGAGACCCAGTACTTC. This translates into CASGLFLAGEGETQYF.

This rearrangement joins TRBV5-1 to TRBJ2-2; TRBD1 matches at 10 bases. This CDR3 is 18 amino acids long. Germline V gives CDR1 SGHRS, CDR2 YFSETQ. The ends lost 5 bases at V and 3 bases at J; junction bases unmatched: 13. CDR3 nucleotides: TGCGCCAGCAGTAACGAACCCGGGACAGGGGTGTACACCGGGGAGCTGTTTTTT. Protein product: CASSNEPGTGVYTGELFF.

V is TRBV12-5 and J is TRBJ1-5; TRBD1 might be the D (6 bases). Trimming took off 6 bases at V and 3 bases at J, with 15 bases between the two ends. This CDR3 spans 15 amino acids. The germline V gene has CDR1 LGHNT and CDR2 FRNRAP. The CDR3 DNA sequence: TGTGCTAGTGGCCCGTCAACAGGGTTCAATCAGCCCCAGCATTTT. Protein sequence: CASGPSTGFNQPQHF. Complete variable domain (other parts from reference TRBV12-5 and TRBJ1-5): DARVTQTPRHKVTEMGQEVTMRCQPILGHNTVFWYRQTMMQGLELLAYFRNRAPLDDSGMPKDRFSAEMPDATLATLKIQPSEPRDSAVYFCASGPSTGFNQPQHFGDGTRLSIL.

The chain employs TRBV9 and TRBJ1-1, with 8 bases matching TRBD1. The CDR3 contains 14 residues. The V gene end was trimmed by 4 bases and the J gene end by 5 bases; junction bases not matched to a gene: 7. Germline lookup yields CDR1 SGDLS and CDR2 YYNGEE. The CDR3 is CASSPDRGWTEAFF. For the CDR3, the DNA is TGTGCCAGCAGCCCAGACAGGGGATGGACTGAAGCTTTCTTT.

The gene calls are TRBV28 and TRBJ2-5, with D hard to call. The tail of the sequence fits TRBJ2-7 better, so the J call may be wrong. The CDR3 covers 11 residues. Germline CDR1 reads MDHEN; CDR2 reads SYDVKM. CDR3 protein: CASRELYEQYF. In DNA form, the CDR3 reads TGTGCCAGCAGGGAACTATACGAGCAGTACTTC.

This chain links TRBV5-4 with TRBJ1-3; TRBD1 might be the D (5 bases). This CDR3 comprises 18 residues. Trimming pared 0 bases from V and 1 base from J, leaving 17 bases between. Germline CDR1 and CDR2: SGHNT and YYREEE (reference sequence). Here the CDR3 DNA reads TGTGCCAGCAGCTTGGAAATCAGAACAGGACAATCTGGAAACACCATATATTTT. Its protein product is CASSLEIRTGQSGNTIYF.

V is TRBV6-1 and J is TRBJ2-3; D not resolved. The V gene's germline CDR1 is MNHNS and CDR2 SASEGT. This CDR3 has 14 residues. Trimming removed 7 bases at V and 0 bases at J, with 11 bases between. The CDR3 DNA follows: TGTGCCAGCACCCAAAGGGATAGCACAGATACGCAGTATTTT. This encodes CASTQRDSTDTQYF.

This clone was seen a few times. The genes are TRBV6-6 and TRBJ1-1, with D possibly being TRBD1 (6 bases). Trimming took off 6 bases at V and 1 base at J, with 9 bases between the two ends. The CDR3 is 13 residues long. Germline-derived CDR1 and CDR2 are MNHNY and SVGAGI (reference sequence). CDR3 DNA sequence: TGTGCCAGCAGACGGACAGAGAACACTGAAGCTTTCTTT. It translates to CASRRTENTEAFF.

In this sample, this clone turned up a few times. The V and J genes are TRBV6-6 and TRBJ1-5, with D tentatively TRBD1 (5 bases). V was pared by 2 bases and J by 5 bases, with 13 bases between. The germline gives CDR1 MNHNY, CDR2 SVGAGI (reference sequence). This CDR3 contains 15 residues. The CDR3 sequence is CASSYGAQVDQPQHF. DNA of the CDR3: TGTGCCAGCAGTTACGGGGCGCAGGTTGATCAGCCCCAGCATTTT.

V gene TRBV15 combines with J gene TRBJ2-1, with 13 bases fitting TRBD2. The CDR3 consists of 17 residues. CDR1 and CDR2 from the germline V gene are LNHNV and YYDKDF (reference sequence). V lost 1 base and J lost 6; bases outside the gene matches: 6. The CDR3 coding sequence is TGTGCCACCAGCAGAGGTGGCGGGACTAGCGGGATCAATGAGCAGTTCTTC. It yields the protein CATSRGGGTSGINEQFF.

The rearrangement joins TRBV29-1 to TRBJ1-5; D is unresolved. The CDR3 has 12 amino acids. V was pared by 6 bases and J by 5 bases, with 11 bases between. CDR1 is SQVTM, CDR2 ANQGSEA, per germline. The CDR3 reads CSVGARDQPQHF. DNA of the CDR3: TGCAGCGTGGGAGCCCGGGATCAGCCCCAGCATTTT.

In this sample, this clone turned up a few times. The V gene is TRBV28, the J gene TRBJ1-2, with D perhaps matching TRBD1 (5 bases). Deletions cut 2 bases from V and 8 bases from J, with 18 bases between. This CDR3 spans 15 amino acids. CDR1 and CDR2 (germline): MDHEN, SYDVKM. The CDR3: CASSLGGRVGEGYTF. The CDR3, as DNA: TGTGCCAGCAGTTTAGGCGGCAGGGTAGGTGAGGGCTACACCTTC.

The chain carries TRBV18 and TRBJ2-3; D not resolved. The CDR3 has 15 residues. The germline V gene encodes CDR1 KGHSH and CDR2 LQKENI. Deletions cut 2 bases from V and 0 bases from J, with 9 bases between. CDR3 DNA: TGTGCCAGCTCACCAATGCGTACTAGCACAGATACGCAGTATTTT. As protein: CASSPMRTSTDTQYF.

The chain couples TRBV30 to TRBJ2-1, with unresolved D. Germline V lookup: CDR1 GTSNPN, CDR2 SVGIG (reference sequence). Trimming removed 1 base at V and 7 bases at J, with 5 bases between. CDR3 length: 11 residues. The CDR3 DNA reads TGTGCCTGGAGTGCGACAAATGAGCAGTTCTTC. It specifies CAWSATNEQFF. The complete variable domain, with remaining parts taken from reference TRBV30 and TRBJ2-1, reads SQTIHQWPATLVQPVGSPLSLECTVEGTSNPNLYWYRQAAGRGLQLLFYSVGIGQISSEVPQNLSASRPQDRQFILSSKKLLLSDSGFYLCAWSATNEQFFGPGTRLTVL.

The V call is TRBV20-1, the J call TRBJ2-7; no firm D call. Trimming cost V 5 bases and J 0 bases, with 5 bases left between them. The CDR3 loop spans 11 amino acids. Per germline, CDR1 DFQATT and CDR2 SNEGSKA (reference sequence). In DNA, the CDR3 is TGCAGTGCTCTAAGCTCCTACGAGCAGTACTTC. It encodes CSALSSYEQYF.

This chain links TRBV4-3 with TRBJ2-2; D possibly corresponds to TRBD2 (6 bases). Trimming took off 2 bases at V and 4 bases at J, with 8 bases between the two ends. CDR1 and CDR2 (germline): LGHNA, YSLEER. The CDR3 spans 14 residues. The CDR3 nucleotides read TGCGCCAGCAGCCAACATAGCGGCACCGGGGAGCTGTTTTTT. It codes for CASSQHSGTGELFF.

In its sample, this clone was seen a few times. The genes are TRBV4-2 and TRBJ2-7, with TRBD2 matching over 10 bases. V gave up 5 bases and J gave up 2 bases; unmatched junction bases: 9. The CDR3 has 16 residues. Germline lookup yields CDR1 LGHNA and CDR2 YNFKEQ. CDR3 DNA: TGTGCCAGCAGCTCGATAGGGACTAGCGCAACCTACGAGCAGTACTTC. Encoded protein: CASSSIGTSATYEQYF.

V usage is TRBV7-1 and J usage is TRBJ2-5; tentatively, D is TRBD2 (5 bases). TRBV7-1 is identified as an open reading frame with a role that is uncertain. The V gene lost 7 bases and the J gene lost 5 bases, with 20 bases spanning the gap. The CDR3 sequence is 15 residues long. The CDR3 sequence is CASKTRGSSRETQYF. CDR3 coding DNA: TGTGCCAGCAAAACAAGAGGGAGTAGTCGGGAGACCCAGTACTTC.

The V and J genes are TRBV5-1 and TRBJ2-7; no definite D call. The CDR3 consists of 14 residues. Trimming cost V 0 bases and J 4 bases, with 11 bases left between them. Germline CDR1 and CDR2: SGHRS and YFSETQ. The CDR3 here is CASSLDRAAYEQYF. The CDR3 nucleotides are TGCGCCAGCAGCTTGGATAGGGCCGCTTACGAGCAGTACTTC. Filled out from reference TRBV5-1 and TRBJ2-7, the complete variable domain reads KAGVTQTPRYLIKTRGQQVTLSCSPISGHRSVSWYQQTPGQGLQFLFEYFSETQRNKGNFPGRFSGRQFSNSRSEMNVSTLELGDSALYLCASSLDRAAYEQYFGPGTRLTVT.

This clone has only one observation. The V call is TRBV7-8, the J call TRBJ1-5; D is ambiguous. Germline-derived CDR1 and CDR2 are SGHVS and FQNEAQ. V lost 2 bases, J lost 4 bases, and 12 bases lay in between. This CDR3 has 15 amino acids. The chain's CDR3 is CASSLTMAVNQPQHF. CDR3 sequence (DNA): TGTGCCAGCAGCTTAACGATGGCAGTAAATCAGCCCCAGCATTTT.

The chain employs TRBV28 and TRBJ2-1; TRBD2 agrees at 11 bases. Germline loops: CDR1 MDHEN, CDR2 SYDVKM. The CDR3 is made up of 16 amino acids. The V segment lost 3 bases and the J segment 7 bases; nucleotides outside the gene matches: 8. For the CDR3, the DNA is TGTGCCAGCAGTTTTAGTTGGTCTAGCGGGGGGAATGAGCAGTTCTTC. This gives the protein CASSFSWSSGGNEQFF. Complete variable domain (other parts from reference TRBV28 and TRBJ2-1): DVKVTQSSRYLVKRTGEKVFLECVQDMDHENMFWYRQDPGLGLRLIYFSYDVKMKEKGDIPEGYSVSREKKERFSLILESASTNQTSMYLCASSFSWSSGGNEQFFGPGTRLTVL.